This TCR beta chain originates from a study of CD8+CD57+ T cells in acquired aplastic anemia. CD8+CD57+ cell expansion, shown by flow cytometry, had occurred in the patients selected for sequencing. A note on this clonotype: Its antigen is unidentified.

Investigators profiled TCR beta VDJ and CDR3 from genomic DNA template. TCRdb analysed the reads with MiXCR anew, one entry per CDR3 protein. The sample records fewer than 85,000 distinct CDR3 sequences, under 80% being singletons. Points from the study as a whole: Researchers reported that CD8+ Simpson's diversity was not significantly different in patients versus controls.

This receptor was taken from a human donor with aplastic anemia. Specimen: sorted CD4+, CD8+, or CD8+CD57+ T cells (not recorded which) from PBMCs.

In nucleotides, the CDR3 is TGTGCCAGCATGGCGGGCGGAGGCTATGGCTACACCTTC. As protein: CASMAGGGYGYTF. The chain combines TRBV12-3 or TRBV12-4 with TRBJ1-2, with D unclear. V was pared by 7 bases and J by 4 bases, with 13 bases between. The CDR3 has 13 amino acids.